This is a list of T cell receptor beta chains from one sample in a study of siplizumab effects on memory and regulatory T cells. Sequencing used immunoSEQ multiplex PCR; TCRdb keeps in-frame clones, though not all of them. The table shows 95,000 to 100,000 clones, with about 90% occurring only once. Sample: non-Treg CD4+ T cells sorted from blood. The receptors derive from a human donor in good health. CDR3s include the opening cysteine and the closing phenylalanine or tryptophan. A D gene is named only where the DNA matches it firmly. Not every row has a clone size; where given, it reads once, few, many or a size class.

size: -
V: TRBV5-5
J: TRBJ1-3
D: -
CDR3: CASSLAGVFGNTIYF
DNA: TGTGCCAGCAGCTTGGCCGGGGTATTTGGAAACACCATATATTTT

size: -
V: TRBV6-6
J: TRBJ2-7
D: -
CDR3: CASSRPAASYEQYF
DNA: TGTGCCAGCAGTCGGCCAGCGGCTTCCTACGAGCAGTACTTC

size: -
V: TRBV5-1
J: TRBJ2-5
D: TRBD2
CDR3: CASSLKRSSGSETQYF
DNA: TGCGCCAGCAGCTTGAAGAGGTCTAGCGGGAGTGAGACCCAGTACTTC

size: -
V: TRBV4-1
J: TRBJ1-6
D: -
CDR3: CASSLGAATYNSPLHF
DNA: TGCGCCAGCAGCCTAGGTGCGGCGACATATAATTCACCCCTCCACTTT

size: once
V: TRBV5-6
J: TRBJ1-5
D: -
CDR3: CASSLAGGVNQPQHF
DNA: TGTGCCAGCAGCTTGGCCGGAGGGGTCAATCAGCCCCAGCATTTT

size: -
V: TRBV30
J: TRBJ2-3
D: -
CDR3: CAWASRAESTDTQYF
DNA: TGTGCCTGGGCTAGTAGGGCGGAGAGCACAGATACGCAGTATTTT

size: -
V: TRBV19
J: TRBJ2-1
D: TRBD1
CDR3: CASSIVGQNPYNEQFF
DNA: TGTGCCAGTAGTATAGTGGGACAGAATCCCTACAATGAGCAGTTCTTC

size: -
V: TRBV18
J: TRBJ1-3
D: TRBD1
CDR3: CASSQGQGPNTIYF
DNA: TGTGCCAGCTCACAGGGACAGGGGCCGAACACCATATATTTT

size: few
V: TRBV10-3
J: TRBJ2-3
D: TRBD2
CDR3: CAISSGLAGSTDTQYF
DNA: TGTGCCATCAGTTCAGGACTAGCGGGAAGCACAGATACGCAGTATTTT

size: -
V: TRBV30
J: TRBJ2-1
D: -
CDR3: CAWSRRVSSYNEQFF
DNA: TGTGCCTGGAGCCGTCGGGTGAGCTCCTACAATGAGCAGTTCTTC

size: -
V: TRBV4-2
J: TRBJ1-2
D: -
CDR3: CASSQDHGRGGGYTF
DNA: TGTGCCAGCAGCCAAGATCACGGGAGGGGCGGTGGCTACACCTTC

size: once
V: TRBV6-4
J: TRBJ2-3
D: TRBD2
CDR3: CASRLAGARSDTQYF
DNA: TGTGCCAGCAGACTAGCGGGAGCCAGGAGTGATACGCAGTATTTT

size: -
V: TRBV7-3
J: TRBJ2-3
D: TRBD2
CDR3: CASSLSGGSGGDTQYF
DNA: TGTGCCAGCAGCTTAAGCGGCGGGAGTGGCGGGGATACGCAGTATTTT

size: -
V: TRBV28
J: TRBJ1-4
D: -
CDR3: CASSKTEGDNEKLFF
DNA: TGTGCCAGCAGTAAAACAGAGGGAGATAATGAAAAACTGTTTTTT

size: -
V: TRBV19
J: TRBJ1-5
D: -
CDR3: CASRGLPGRNNQPQHF
DNA: TGTGCCAGTAGGGGACTTCCGGGACGGAACAATCAGCCCCAGCATTTT

size: -
V: TRBV28
J: TRBJ1-2
D: -
CDR3: CASSPGSYGYTF
DNA: TGTGCCAGCAGTCCGGGGTCCTATGGCTACACCTTC

size: -
V: TRBV18
J: TRBJ2-5
D: TRBD1
CDR3: CASSTQGNRETQYF
DNA: TGTGCCAGCTCAACACAGGGGAATAGGGAGACCCAGTACTTC

size: -
V: TRBV5-4
J: TRBJ2-3
D: TRBD2
CDR3: CASSIRSGIHTDTQYF
DNA: TGTGCCAGCAGCATCCGTAGCGGGATCCACACAGATACGCAGTATTTT

size: -
V: TRBV18
J: TRBJ1-1
D: -
CDR3: CASSPRTGTTEAFF
DNA: TGTGCCAGCTCACCCCGGACCGGTACCACTGAAGCTTTCTTT

size: -
V: TRBV29-1
J: TRBJ2-2
D: -
CDR3: CSVEQATGRGAVF
DNA: TGCAGCGTTGAACAGGCCACAGGGCGGGGAGCTGTTTTT

size: -
V: TRBV18
J: TRBJ2-7
D: TRBD1
CDR3: CASSSDRGQEQYF
DNA: TGTGCCAGCTCATCGGACAGGGGGCAAGAGCAGTACTTC

size: -
V: TRBV28
J: TRBJ1-4
D: TRBD1
CDR3: CASSLSISRDRYLELFF
DNA: TGTGCCAGCAGCTTATCCATAAGCCGGGACAGGTATTTAGAACTGTTTTTT

size: -
V: TRBV4-1
J: TRBJ2-7
D: -
CDR3: CASSQGLFSYEQYF
DNA: TGCGCCAGCAGCCAAGGGCTATTCTCCTACGAGCAGTACTTC

size: -
V: TRBV5-1
J: TRBJ1-4
D: -
CDR3: CASSPDGGGGNEKLFF
DNA: TGCGCCAGCAGCCCAGATGGAGGCGGGGGAAATGAAAAACTGTTTTTT

size: -
V: TRBV27
J: TRBJ2-7
D: -
CDR3: CASSFSYGEQYF
DNA: TGTGCCAGCAGTTTCTCGTATGGAGAGCAGTACTTC

size: -
V: TRBV6-4
J: TRBJ2-1
D: -
CDR3: CASRAQLGNEQFF
DNA: TGTGCCAGCAGAGCACAACTAGGGAATGAGCAGTTCTTC

size: -
V: TRBV28
J: TRBJ2-7
D: -
CDR3: CASSEPREQYF
DNA: TGTGCCAGCTCCGAGCCTCGGGAGCAGTACTTC

size: once
V: TRBV7-9
J: TRBJ2-5
D: TRBD2
CDR3: CASSLGLAGGGETQYF
DNA: TGTGCCAGCAGCTTAGGGCTAGCGGGAGGAGGTGAGACCCAGTACTTC

size: -
V: TRBV11-1
J: TRBJ2-7
D: -
CDR3: CASSLGGSSYEQYF
DNA: TGTGCCAGCAGCTTAGGGGGGAGCTCCTACGAGCAGTACTTC

size: -
V: TRBV9
J: TRBJ2-1
D: -
CDR3: CASSVGFLNEQFF
DNA: TGTGCCAGCAGCGTAGGTTTCCTCAATGAGCAGTTCTTC

size: -
V: TRBV11-1
J: TRBJ2-2
D: -
CDR3: CASSSPRRRNTGELFF
DNA: TGTGCCAGCAGCTCCCCCCGGAGGCGGAACACCGGGGAGCTGTTTTTT

size: -
V: TRBV7-2
J: TRBJ1-1
D: TRBD1
CDR3: CASSSGTVNTEAFF
DNA: TGTGCCAGCAGCTCTGGGACAGTGAACACTGAAGCTTTCTTT

size: -
V: TRBV6-5
J: TRBJ2-5
D: TRBD1
CDR3: CASSEGQVQETQYF
DNA: TGTGCCAGCAGTGAAGGACAGGTTCAAGAGACCCAGTACTTC

size: -
V: TRBV30
J: TRBJ2-7
D: -
CDR3: CAWSSQPLESYEQYF
DNA: TGTGCCTGGAGTTCACAGCCACTGGAGTCCTACGAGCAGTACTTC

size: -
V: TRBV29-1
J: TRBJ2-4
D: -
CDR3: CSVSLAKNIQYF
DNA: TGCAGCGTTTCGTTAGCCAAAAACATTCAGTACTTC

size: -
V: TRBV19
J: TRBJ1-5
D: TRBD1
CDR3: CASTRTGAHQPQHF
DNA: TGTGCCAGTACTCGGACAGGGGCGCATCAGCCCCAGCATTTT

size: -
V: TRBV19
J: TRBJ2-5
D: TRBD1
CDR3: CASSIKSGLGQGRETQYF
DNA: TGTGCCAGTAGTATAAAAAGCGGTCTCGGACAGGGGAGGGAGACCCAGTACTTC

size: -
V: TRBV28
J: TRBJ2-2
D: TRBD1
CDR3: CASSPGTGANTGELFF
DNA: TGTGCCAGCAGTCCCGGGACAGGGGCGAACACCGGGGAGCTGTTTTTT

size: -
V: TRBV12-5
J: TRBJ1-1
D: -
CDR3: CASGLVPNTEAFF
DNA: TGTGCTAGTGGTTTGGTCCCGAACACTGAAGCTTTCTTT

size: -
V: TRBV18
J: TRBJ2-2
D: TRBD1
CDR3: CASSPPRQGAGELFF
DNA: TGTGCCAGCTCACCACCGAGACAGGGGGCCGGGGAGCTGTTTTTT

size: -
V: TRBV28
J: TRBJ2-5
D: -
CDR3: CASSSNGGGETQYF
DNA: TGTGCCAGCAGTTCGAACGGGGGAGGAGAGACCCAGTACTTC

size: -
V: TRBV7-3
J: TRBJ1-2
D: -
CDR3: CASSLGPYDYGYTF
DNA: TGTGCCAGCAGCTTAGGCCCTTACGACTATGGCTACACCTTC

size: -
V: TRBV5-1
J: TRBJ2-5
D: -
CDR3: CASSLALGETQYF
DNA: TGCGCCAGCAGCTTGGCCCTGGGGGAGACCCAGTACTTC